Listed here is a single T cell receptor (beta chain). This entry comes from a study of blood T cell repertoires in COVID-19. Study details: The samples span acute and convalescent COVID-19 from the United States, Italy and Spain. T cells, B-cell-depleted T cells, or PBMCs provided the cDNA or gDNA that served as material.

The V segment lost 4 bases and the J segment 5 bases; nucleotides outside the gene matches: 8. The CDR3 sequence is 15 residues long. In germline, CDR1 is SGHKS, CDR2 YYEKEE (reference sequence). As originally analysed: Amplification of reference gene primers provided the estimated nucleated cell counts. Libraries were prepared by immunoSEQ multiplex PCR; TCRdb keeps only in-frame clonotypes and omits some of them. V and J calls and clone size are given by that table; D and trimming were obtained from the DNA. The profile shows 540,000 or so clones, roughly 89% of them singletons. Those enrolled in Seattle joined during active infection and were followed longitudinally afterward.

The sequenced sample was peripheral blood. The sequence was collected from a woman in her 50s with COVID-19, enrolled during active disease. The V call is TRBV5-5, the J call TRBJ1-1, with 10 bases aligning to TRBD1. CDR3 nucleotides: TGTGCCAGCAGCCCCCGGGACAGGGGACTTACTGAAGCTTTCTTT. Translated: CASSPRDRGLTEAFF.